The 28 T cell receptor beta chains below all came from one sample that was sequenced in a study of T cell changes during pregnancy in multiple sclerosis. Repertoires were generated with immunoSEQ multiplex PCR, while TCRdb's copy carries only in-frame clones and drops some. Among approximately 40,000 clones listed, more than 80% were seen once. The specimen comprised CD4+ T cells from peripheral blood mononuclear cells, sampled before pregnancy. These receptor sequences come from a female donor with multiple sclerosis, enrolled in a pregnancy study.

The chain carries TRBV13 and TRBJ2-7, with a tentative D call TRBD1 (5 bases). There are 13 residues in the CDR3. Germline V lookup: CDR1 PRHDT, CDR2 FYEKMQ (reference sequence). The V gene lost 3 bases and the J gene lost 7 bases, with 13 bases spanning the gap. The CDR3 bases are TGTGCCAGCAGCTTCGGCAGGGTGGGAGAGCAGTACTTC. Amino acids: CASSFGRVGEQYF.

V usage is TRBV25-1 and J usage is TRBJ2-7; 7 bases match TRBD2. This CDR3 is built from 13 residues. Germline trimming cut 3 bases from V and 7 bases from J; bases unmatched to any gene: 6. In germline, CDR1 is MGHDK, CDR2 SYGVNS. The CDR3 sequence: CASSDTGGREQYF. DNA of the CDR3: TGTGCCAGCAGTGACACGGGGGGAAGAGAGCAGTACTTC.

This clone was found once. J is TRBJ2-5 and V is TRBV4-2, with TRBD2 matching 9 bases. This CDR3 is built from 16 residues. The V gene's germline CDR1 is LGHNA and CDR2 YNFKEQ. Trimming cost V 1 base and J 1 base; bases outside gene matches: 4. The CDR3 bases are TGTGCCAGCAGCCAAGTAGCGGGAGACGTCCAAGAGACCCAGTACTTC. Translating it yields CASSQVAGDVQETQYF.

The V and J genes are TRBV5-4 and TRBJ2-1; 7 bases match TRBD2. J was trimmed by 2 bases and V by 4 bases; bases with no gene match: 15. This CDR3 is 18 amino acids long. CDR1 and CDR2 (germline): SGHNT, YYREEE (reference sequence). CDR3 sequence: CASSPNKERGGAYNEQFF. CDR3 bases: TGTGCCAGCAGCCCTAACAAGGAGCGGGGTGGGGCCTACAATGAGCAGTTCTTC.

V usage is TRBV7-9 and J usage is TRBJ2-4; 7 bases line up with TRBD1. CDR1 is SEHNR and CDR2 is FQNEAQ in the germline V gene (reference sequence). J lost 0 bases, V lost 5 bases, and 13 bases had no gene match. CDR3 length: 18 amino acids. CDR3 coding DNA: TGTGCCAGCAGCGTACCGGCCGGACAGGCCTTAGCCAAAAACATTCAGTACTTC. It encodes CASSVPAGQALAKNIQYF.

This chain joins TRBV7-9 and TRBJ2-3; D is ambiguous. Germline CDR1 SEHNR, CDR2 FQNEAQ (reference sequence). The V end lost 3 bases, the J end lost 4 bases, and 5 bases lay between the germline ends. This CDR3 spans 12 amino acids. The CDR3 coding sequence is TGTGCCAGCAGCTTCATTTCAGATACGCAGTATTTT. This codes for CASSFISDTQYF. The full variable domain, completed using reference TRBV7-9 and TRBJ2-3, is DTGVSQNPRHKITKRGQNVTFRCDPISEHNRLYWYRQTLGQGPEFLTYFQNEAQLEKSRLLSDRFSAERPKGSFSTLEIQRTEQGDSAMYLCASSFISDTQYFGPGTRLTVL.

CDR3 bases: TGCGCCAGCAGCCAAGATCCGACTAGCGGGACAGATACGCAGTATTTT. It is translated as CASSQDPTSGTDTQYF. V and J are TRBV4-3 and TRBJ2-3, with 10 bases matching TRBD2. V shed 0 bases and J 3 bases; nucleotides not matched to a gene: 3. This CDR3 is 16 amino acids long. CDR1 is LGHNA, CDR2 YSLEER, per germline.

This sequence joins TRBV7-3 and TRBJ2-1, with TRBD2 matching 11 bases. CDR3 length: 16 residues. Losses at the gene ends were 3 bases for V and 9 bases for J; bases not matched to a gene: 10. Looked up from germline, CDR1 is SGHTA and CDR2 is FQGTGA. CDR3 nucleotide sequence: TGTGCCAGCAGCTTCACTAGCGGGGGAGGGGGGGGTGAGCAGTTCTTC. It encodes CASSFTSGGGGGEQFF.

The DNA for the CDR3 is TGTGCCAGTAAATCTTCGTCCGGGGGATACTATGGCTACACCTTC. It specifies CASKSSSGGYYGYTF. J is TRBJ1-2 and V is TRBV19; tentatively, D is TRBD1 (5 bases). CDR1 is LNHDA, CDR2 SQIVND, per germline (reference sequence). The CDR3 runs 15 residues. The V gene lost 7 bases and the J gene lost 3 bases, with 18 bases spanning the gap.

This chain links TRBV29-1 with TRBJ1-1; possible D gene TRBD1, 5 bases. This CDR3 is 13 amino acids long. Germline CDR1 SQVTM, CDR2 ANQGSEA. Trimming cost V 6 bases and J 3 bases, with 14 bases left between them. CDR3 amino acids: CSVTSGLYTEAFF. CDR3 in DNA: TGCAGCGTCACGTCAGGGCTATACACTGAAGCTTTCTTT. Looking up the rest from reference TRBV29-1 and TRBJ1-1 gives the full variable domain: SAVISQKPSRDICQRGTSLTIQCQVDSQVTMMFWYRQQPGQSLTLIATANQGSEATYESGFVIDKFPISRPNLTFSTLTVSNMSPEDSSIYLCSVTSGLYTEAFFGQGTRLTVV.

V gene TRBV19 combines with J gene TRBJ1-5; 8 nucleotides agree with TRBD1. Germline trimming cut 0 bases from V and 0 bases from J; bases unmatched to any gene: 10. The germline gives CDR1 LNHDA, CDR2 SQIVND (reference sequence). There are 19 residues in the CDR3. The CDR3 loop is CASSIDLRRDRNSNQPQHF. DNA for the CDR3: TGTGCCAGTAGTATAGATCTTCGTCGGGACAGGAATAGCAATCAGCCCCAGCATTTT. Full variable domain (rest looked up from reference TRBV19 and TRBJ1-5): DGGITQSPKYLFRKEGQNVTLSCEQNLNHDAMYWYRQDPGQGLRLIYYSQIVNDFQKGDIAEGYSVSREKKESFPLTVTSAQKNPTAFYLCASSIDLRRDRNSNQPQHFGDGTRLSIL.

The V gene is TRBV4-2, the J gene TRBJ2-6; D ambiguous. The V and J ends lost 1 base and 4 bases respectively, with 14 bases between them. The CDR3 has 17 residues. The germline gives CDR1 LGHNA, CDR2 YNFKEQ. The CDR3 loop is CASSQAHGQAGANVLTF. CDR3 nucleotides: TGTGCCAGCAGCCAAGCACATGGCCAGGCGGGGGCCAACGTCCTGACTTTC.

V is TRBV4-3 and J is TRBJ1-6; 7 positions agree with TRBD1. Trimming cost V 1 base and J 10 bases; bases outside gene matches: 7. CDR1 is LGHNA and CDR2 is YSLEER in the germline V gene. The CDR3 is made up of 15 amino acids. DNA of the CDR3: TGCGCCAGCAGCCAAGTACGGGACAGAGGATCACCCCTCCACTTT. Protein: CASSQVRDRGSPLHF.

J is TRBJ2-7 and V is TRBV7-9, with D tentatively TRBD2 (5 bases). With 7 bases removed from V and 4 bases from J, the gap between germline ends came to 29 bases. The CDR3 length is 18 residues. Germline-derived CDR1 and CDR2 are SEHNR and FQNEAQ (reference sequence). The CDR3 DNA follows: TGTGCCAGCACCGCGAACAGAGGTCTAAGAGGGCGCATTTACGAGCAGTACTTC. It specifies CASTANRGLRGRIYEQYF.

The chain carries TRBV6-6 and TRBJ2-1, with 8 bases matching TRBD1. Germline V gene lookup returns CDR1 MNHNY and CDR2 SVGAGI (reference sequence). V lost 5 bases and J lost 7; bases outside the gene matches: 7. This CDR3 contains 14 residues. This chain's CDR3 is CASSTSHRGNEQFF. The CDR3 DNA follows: TGTGCCAGCAGTACGTCACACAGGGGGAATGAGCAGTTCTTC.

CDR3 nucleotide sequence: TGTGCCAGCAGTTGGACAGGGAAGCCCAATCAGCCCCAGCATTTT. Translating it yields CASSWTGKPNQPQHF. The rearrangement uses TRBV6-6 and TRBJ1-5; 8 nucleotides align to TRBD1. V trimming: 4 bases; J trimming: 3 bases; junction bases outside the gene matches: 5. Germline lookup yields CDR1 MNHNY and CDR2 SVGAGI (reference sequence). CDR3 length equals 15 residues.

V is TRBV4-3 and J is TRBJ2-4; D call uncertain. Deletions cut 0 bases from V and 6 bases from J, with 9 bases between. The CDR3 spans 14 residues. Looked up from germline, CDR1 is LGHNA and CDR2 is YSLEER. CDR3 bases: TGCGCCAGCAGCCAAGAGTGGCACCGAAACATTCAGTACTTC. Residues: CASSQEWHRNIQYF.

This chain uses TRBV28 with TRBJ1-2, with 7 nucleotides matching TRBD1. V lost 2 bases and J lost 2; bases outside the gene matches: 5. CDR3 length: 15 residues. Germline V lookup: CDR1 MDHEN, CDR2 SYDVKM. CDR3 residues: CASSLVGGGNYGYTF. CDR3 sequence (DNA): TGTGCCAGCAGTTTAGTCGGAGGGGGCAACTATGGCTACACCTTC.

This sequence joins TRBV2 and TRBJ1-1; D is possibly TRBD1 (5 bases). V was clipped by 2 bases and J by 4 bases, with 11 bases between them. Germline-derived CDR1 and CDR2 are SNHLY and FYNNEI. CDR3 length: 14 residues. CDR3: CASSEPGRGTEAFF. CDR3 DNA: TGTGCCAGCAGTGAACCGGGTAGGGGCACTGAAGCTTTCTTT.

This clone showed up just once. This CDR3 is CASSETSGGGDTQYF. As DNA, the CDR3 is TGTGCCAGCAGTGAGACTAGCGGGGGGGGTGATACGCAGTATTTT. The chain combines TRBV6-1 with TRBJ2-3, with 14 bases matching TRBD2. The CDR3 totals 15 residues. Trimming at V came to 3 bases and at J to 6 bases, leaving 2 bases not matched to a gene. Germline assignment: CDR1 MNHNS and CDR2 SASEGT.

V usage is TRBV11-3 and J usage is TRBJ2-3; D possibly corresponds to TRBD2 (6 bases). Germline V gene sequence: CDR1 SGHNT, CDR2 YENEEA. V gave up 1 base and J gave up 3 bases, with 14 bases separating them. This CDR3 has 16 amino acids. The DNA for the CDR3 is TGTGCCAGCAGCTTAGGTCCCTACGGGAGAACAGATACGCAGTATTTT. Its protein product is CASSLGPYGRTDTQYF. Drawing the rest from reference TRBV11-3 and TRBJ2-3, the complete variable domain is EAGVVQSPRYKIIEKKQPVAFWCNPISGHNTLYWYLQNLGQGPELLIRYENEEAVDDSQLPKDRFSAERLKGVDSTLKIQPAELGDSAVYLCASSLGPYGRTDTQYFGPGTRLTVL.

The chain employs TRBV7-9 and TRBJ1-4; D gene unclear. This CDR3 contains 14 residues. Trimming removed 6 bases at V and 4 bases at J, with 12 bases between. Looked up from germline, CDR1 is SEHNR and CDR2 is FQNEAQ (reference sequence). CDR3 loop: CASRSGFLNEKLFF. As DNA, the CDR3 is TGTGCCAGCAGATCCGGGTTCCTTAATGAAAAACTGTTTTTT. Supplemented by reference TRBV7-9 and TRBJ1-4, the full variable domain reads DTGVSQNPRHKITKRGQNVTFRCDPISEHNRLYWYRQTLGQGPEFLTYFQNEAQLEKSRLLSDRFSAERPKGSFSTLEIQRTEQGDSAMYLCASRSGFLNEKLFFGSGTQLSVL.

This clone was seen only once. This sequence joins TRBV30 and TRBJ2-1; D gene uncertain. The CDR3 has 14 residues. V was pared by 2 bases and J by 0 bases, with 8 bases between. The germline V gene encodes CDR1 GTSNPN and CDR2 SVGIG (reference sequence). The CDR3 region is CAWSSASSYNEQFF. The CDR3 nucleotides read TGTGCCTGGAGTAGCGCTAGCTCCTACAATGAGCAGTTCTTC.

The CDR3 nucleotides read TGTGCCAGCAACGAAAGACAGGGAAAAGGGAACACTGAAGCTTTCTTT. Amino acids: CASNERQGKGNTEAFF. The chain carries TRBV2 and TRBJ1-1; 7 bases map to TRBD1. This CDR3 spans 16 amino acids. Germline V lookup: CDR1 SNHLY, CDR2 FYNNEI. J gave up 1 base and V 7 bases, and 12 bases lay outside the gene matches. Filled out from reference TRBV2 and TRBJ1-1, the complete variable domain reads EPEVTQTPSHQVTQMGQEVILRCVPISNHLYFYWYRQILGQKVEFLVSFYNNEISEKSEIFDDQFSVERPDGSNFTLKIRSTKLEDSAMYFCASNERQGKGNTEAFFGQGTRLTVV.

The genes are TRBV6-6 and TRBJ1-1; D is possibly TRBD1 (5 bases). The CDR3 totals 13 residues. Germline values: CDR1 MNHNY, CDR2 SVGAGI (reference sequence). Trimming pared 8 bases from V and 5 bases from J, leaving 15 bases between. CDR3 DNA: TGTGCCAGCCGCCGGGGGTCTGCAACTGAAGCTTTCTTT. It is translated as CASRRGSATEAFF.

The V and J genes are TRBV19 and TRBJ2-3, with TRBD2 matching 9 bases. Trimming cost V 5 bases and J 2 bases; bases outside gene matches: 2. Germline loops: CDR1 LNHDA, CDR2 SQIVND (reference sequence). The CDR3 length is 14 residues. Here the CDR3 DNA reads TGTGCCAGTAGTCCTAGCGGGAACACAGATACGCAGTATTTT. Its protein is CASSPSGNTDTQYF.

V gene TRBV18 combines with J gene TRBJ2-1, with 14 positions matching TRBD2. Germline V gene lookup returns CDR1 KGHSH and CDR2 LQKENI. The trim removed 2 bases at V and 7 bases at J, leaving 4 bases unmatched. This CDR3 has 16 amino acids. The CDR3 DNA reads as TGTGCCAGCTCACCAACGACTAGCGGGAGGGGTAATGAGCAGTTCTTC. It encodes CASSPTTSGRGNEQFF.

The chain employs TRBV4-1 and TRBJ1-4; TRBD1 might be the D (6 bases). CDR1 MGHRA and CDR2 YSYEKL come from the germline V gene. Trimming pared 0 bases from V and 7 bases from J, leaving 12 bases between. The CDR3 totals 15 residues. In nucleotides, the CDR3 is TGCGCCAGCAGCCAAGATCCAGGGGCCGGTGAAAAACTGTTTTTT. Residues: CASSQDPGAGEKLFF.